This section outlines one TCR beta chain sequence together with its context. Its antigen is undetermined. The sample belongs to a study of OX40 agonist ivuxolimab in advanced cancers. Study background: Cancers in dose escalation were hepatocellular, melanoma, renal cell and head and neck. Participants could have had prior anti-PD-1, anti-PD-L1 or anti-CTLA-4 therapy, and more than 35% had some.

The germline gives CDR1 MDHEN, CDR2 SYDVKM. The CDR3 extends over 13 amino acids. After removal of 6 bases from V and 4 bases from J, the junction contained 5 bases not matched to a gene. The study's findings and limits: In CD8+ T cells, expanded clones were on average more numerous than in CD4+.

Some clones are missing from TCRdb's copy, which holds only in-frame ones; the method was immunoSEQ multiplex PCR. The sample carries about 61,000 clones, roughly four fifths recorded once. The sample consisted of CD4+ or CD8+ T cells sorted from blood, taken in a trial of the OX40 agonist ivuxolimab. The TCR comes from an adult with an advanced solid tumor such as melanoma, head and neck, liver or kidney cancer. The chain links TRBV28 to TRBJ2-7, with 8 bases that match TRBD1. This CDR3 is CASRDGTGYEQYF. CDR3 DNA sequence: TGTGCCAGCAGGGACGGGACAGGTTACGAGCAGTACTTC.